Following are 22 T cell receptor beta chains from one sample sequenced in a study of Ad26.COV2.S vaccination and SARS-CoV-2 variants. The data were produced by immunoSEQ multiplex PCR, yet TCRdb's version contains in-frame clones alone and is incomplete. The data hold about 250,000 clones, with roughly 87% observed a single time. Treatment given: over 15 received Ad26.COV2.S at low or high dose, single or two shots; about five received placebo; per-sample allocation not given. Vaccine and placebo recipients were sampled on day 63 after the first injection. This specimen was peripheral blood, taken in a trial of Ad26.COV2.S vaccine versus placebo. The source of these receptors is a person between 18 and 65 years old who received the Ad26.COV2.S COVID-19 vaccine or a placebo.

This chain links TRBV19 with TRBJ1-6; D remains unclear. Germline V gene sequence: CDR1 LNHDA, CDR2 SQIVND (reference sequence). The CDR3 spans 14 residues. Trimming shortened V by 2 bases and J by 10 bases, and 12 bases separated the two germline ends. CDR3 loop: CASSISSLQSPLHF. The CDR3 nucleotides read TGTGCCAGTAGTATAAGCTCTCTTCAATCACCCCTCCACTTT.

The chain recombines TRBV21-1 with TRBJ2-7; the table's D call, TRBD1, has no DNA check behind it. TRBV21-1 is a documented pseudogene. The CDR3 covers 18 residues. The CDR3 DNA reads TGTGCCAGCTGCCACGGGGACAGGGGGATTAGGGTTTCTCACGAGCAGTACGTC. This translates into CASCHGDRGIRVSHEQYV.

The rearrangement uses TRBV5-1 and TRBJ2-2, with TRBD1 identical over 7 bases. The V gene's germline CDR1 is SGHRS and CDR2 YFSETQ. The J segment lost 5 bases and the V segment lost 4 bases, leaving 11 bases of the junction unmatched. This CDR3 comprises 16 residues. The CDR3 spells CASSIHGTDGTGELFF. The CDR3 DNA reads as TGCGCCAGCAGCATACATGGGACAGATGGAACCGGGGAGCTGTTTTTT.

CDR3 region: CATSDGGGPQHF. The CDR3 coding sequence is TGTGCCACCAGTGATGGGGGAGGGCCCCAGCATTTT. The rearrangement joins TRBV24-1 to TRBJ1-5; D is possibly TRBD1 (5 bases). Trimming removed 3 bases from V and 9 bases from J, with 8 bases in between. The CDR3 has 12 residues. CDR1 and CDR2 from the germline V gene are KGHDR and SFDVKD.

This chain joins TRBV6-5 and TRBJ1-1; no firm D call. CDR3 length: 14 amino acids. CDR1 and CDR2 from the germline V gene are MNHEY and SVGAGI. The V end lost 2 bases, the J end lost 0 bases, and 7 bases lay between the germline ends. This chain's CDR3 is CASSYDGLNTEAFF. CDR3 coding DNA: TGTGCCAGCAGTTACGACGGACTGAACACTGAAGCTTTCTTT.

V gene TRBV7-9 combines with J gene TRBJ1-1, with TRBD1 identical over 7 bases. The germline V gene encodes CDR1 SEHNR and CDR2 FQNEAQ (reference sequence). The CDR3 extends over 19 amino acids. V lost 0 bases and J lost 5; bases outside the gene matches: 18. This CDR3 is CASSLAGVQGPGGETEAFF. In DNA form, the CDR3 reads TGTGCCAGCAGCTTAGCGGGGGTACAGGGGCCCGGAGGAGAGACTGAAGCTTTCTTT.

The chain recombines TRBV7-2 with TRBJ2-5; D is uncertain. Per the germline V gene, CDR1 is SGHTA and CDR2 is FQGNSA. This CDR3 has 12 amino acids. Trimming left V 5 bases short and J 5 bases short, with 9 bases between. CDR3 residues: CASSPRRETQYF. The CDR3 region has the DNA TGTGCCAGCAGCCCCCGGCGGGAGACCCAGTACTTC.

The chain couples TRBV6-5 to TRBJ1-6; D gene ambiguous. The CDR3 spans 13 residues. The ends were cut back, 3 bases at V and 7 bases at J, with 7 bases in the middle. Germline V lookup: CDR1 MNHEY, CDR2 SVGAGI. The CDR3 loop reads CASSYSKNSPLHF. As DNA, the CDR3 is TGTGCCAGCAGTTATTCCAAGAATTCACCCCTCCACTTT.

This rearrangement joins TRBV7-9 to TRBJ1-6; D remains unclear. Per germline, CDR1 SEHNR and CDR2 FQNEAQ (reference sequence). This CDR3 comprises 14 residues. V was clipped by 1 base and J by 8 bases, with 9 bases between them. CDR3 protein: CASSLDGVHSPLHF. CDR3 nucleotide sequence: TGTGCCAGCAGCTTAGACGGGGTTCATTCACCCCTCCACTTT.

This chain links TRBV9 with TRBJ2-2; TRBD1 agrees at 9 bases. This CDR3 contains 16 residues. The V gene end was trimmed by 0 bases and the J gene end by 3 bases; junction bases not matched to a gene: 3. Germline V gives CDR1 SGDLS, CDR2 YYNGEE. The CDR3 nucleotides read TGTGCCAGCAGCGTAGACGGGACAGGGTACACCGGGGAGCTGTTTTTT. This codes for CASSVDGTGYTGELFF. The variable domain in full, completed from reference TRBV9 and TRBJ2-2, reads DSGVTQTPKHLITATGQRVTLRCSPRSGDLSVYWYQQSLDQGLQFLIQYYNGEERAKGNILERFSAQQFPDLHSELNLSSLELGDSALYFCASSVDGTGYTGELFFGEGSRLTVL.

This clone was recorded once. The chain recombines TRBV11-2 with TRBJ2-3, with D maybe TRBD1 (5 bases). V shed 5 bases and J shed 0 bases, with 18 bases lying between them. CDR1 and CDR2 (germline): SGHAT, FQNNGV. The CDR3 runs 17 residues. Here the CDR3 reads CASSLTAPAQSTDTQYF. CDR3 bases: TGTGCCAGCAGCCTGACAGCACCAGCCCAGAGCACAGATACGCAGTATTTT.

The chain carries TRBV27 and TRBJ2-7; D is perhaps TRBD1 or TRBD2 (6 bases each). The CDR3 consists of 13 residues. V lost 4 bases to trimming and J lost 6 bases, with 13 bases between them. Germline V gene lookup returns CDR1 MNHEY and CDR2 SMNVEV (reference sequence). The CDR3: CASSWGAGSEQYF. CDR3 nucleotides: TGTGCCAGCAGTTGGGGGGCAGGGAGCGAGCAGTACTTC.

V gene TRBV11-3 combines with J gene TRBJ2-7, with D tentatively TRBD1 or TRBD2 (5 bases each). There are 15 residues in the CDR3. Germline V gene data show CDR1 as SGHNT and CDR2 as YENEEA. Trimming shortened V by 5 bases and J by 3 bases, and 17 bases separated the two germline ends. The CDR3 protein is CASSHQGPYGYEQYV. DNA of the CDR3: TGTGCCAGCAGCCACCAGGGACCCTATGGCTACGAGCAGTACGTC.

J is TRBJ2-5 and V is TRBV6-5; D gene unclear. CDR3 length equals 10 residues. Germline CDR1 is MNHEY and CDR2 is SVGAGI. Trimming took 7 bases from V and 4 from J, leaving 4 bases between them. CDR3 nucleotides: TGTGCCAGCACCGGAGAGACCCAGTACTTC. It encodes CASTGETQYF.

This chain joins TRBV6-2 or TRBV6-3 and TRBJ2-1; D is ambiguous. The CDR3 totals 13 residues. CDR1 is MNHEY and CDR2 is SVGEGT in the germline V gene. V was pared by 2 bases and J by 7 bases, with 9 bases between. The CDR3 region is CASSYLSQNEQFF. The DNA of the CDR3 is TGTGCCAGCAGTTACCTGTCGCAGAATGAGCAGTTCTTC.

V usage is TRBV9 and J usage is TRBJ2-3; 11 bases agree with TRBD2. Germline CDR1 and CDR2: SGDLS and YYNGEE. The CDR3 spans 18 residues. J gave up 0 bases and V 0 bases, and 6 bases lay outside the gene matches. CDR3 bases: TGTGCCAGCAGCGTAGGGCTTAGCGGGGGGGCTAGCACAGATACGCAGTATTTT. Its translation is CASSVGLSGGASTDTQYF.

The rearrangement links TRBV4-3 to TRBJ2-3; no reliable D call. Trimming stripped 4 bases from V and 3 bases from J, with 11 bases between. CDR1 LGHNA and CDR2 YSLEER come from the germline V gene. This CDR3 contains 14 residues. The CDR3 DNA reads TGCGCCAGCAGCCGCAGCGTGGCAACAGATACGCAGTATTTT. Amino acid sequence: CASSRSVATDTQYF.

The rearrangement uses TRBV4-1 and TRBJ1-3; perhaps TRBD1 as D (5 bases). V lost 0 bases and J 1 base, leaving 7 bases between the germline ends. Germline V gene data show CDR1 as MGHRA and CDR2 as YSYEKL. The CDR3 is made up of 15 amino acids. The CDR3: CASSQDSGSGNTIYF. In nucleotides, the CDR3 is TGCGCCAGCAGCCAAGATTCAGGGTCTGGAAACACCATATATTTT.

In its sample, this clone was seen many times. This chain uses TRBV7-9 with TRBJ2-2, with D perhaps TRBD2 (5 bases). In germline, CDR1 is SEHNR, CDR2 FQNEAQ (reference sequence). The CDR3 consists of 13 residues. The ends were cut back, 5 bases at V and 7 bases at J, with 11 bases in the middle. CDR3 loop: CASSQGLVGELFF. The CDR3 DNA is TGTGCCAGCAGCCAAGGACTCGTCGGGGAGCTGTTTTTT.

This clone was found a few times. The CDR3 DNA reads TGTGCCAGCAGTGCCCCGCAGGACACCGGGGAGCTGTTTTTT. It yields the protein CASSAPQDTGELFF. The chain recombines TRBV25-1 with TRBJ2-2; no clear D gene. Trimming left V 4 bases short and J 3 bases short, with 9 bases between. From germline, CDR1 is MGHDK and CDR2 SYGVNS. The CDR3 length is 14 residues.

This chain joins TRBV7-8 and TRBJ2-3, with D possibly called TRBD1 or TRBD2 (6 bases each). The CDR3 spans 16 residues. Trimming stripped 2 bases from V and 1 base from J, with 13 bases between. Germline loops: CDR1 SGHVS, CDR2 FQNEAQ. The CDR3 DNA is TGTGCCAGCAGCTTAAGAGGGGGGCAGGGCACAGATACGCAGTATTTT. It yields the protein CASSLRGGQGTDTQYF.

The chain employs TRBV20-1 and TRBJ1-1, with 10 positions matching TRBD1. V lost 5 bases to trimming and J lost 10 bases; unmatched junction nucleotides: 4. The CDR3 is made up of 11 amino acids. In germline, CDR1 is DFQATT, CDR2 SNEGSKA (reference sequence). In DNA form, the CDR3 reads TGCAGTGCTGGGGACAGGGGTGGAGCTTTCTTT. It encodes CSAGDRGGAFF.